This is a list of T cell receptor beta chains from one sample in a study of cytomegalovirus exposure and HLA in healthy donors. Sequenced by immunoSEQ multiplex PCR; TCRdb stores in-frame clones only, minus some. This table holds fewer than 200,000 clones, roughly 87% found once. Sequenced input: PBMCs. The receptor source for this set is a girl less than two years old in good health and CMV-seronegative. Each CDR3 is given with its conserved first and last residue. The order of the fields is D gene, J gene, V gene, clone size, CDR3 protein, CDR3 DNA. D genes are given only for firm matches. Expanded clones get a size class; other rows say once, few or many, or leave the size out.

d_call: .; j_call: TRBJ1-3; v_call: TRBV7-8; clone_size: .; cdr3_aa: CASSFVAGLAGNTIYF; cdr3_nt: TGTGCCAGCAGCTTCGTGGCAGGTCTTGCTGGAAACACCATATATTTT
d_call: .; j_call: TRBJ1-2; v_call: TRBV13; clone_size: once; cdr3_aa: CASRHGGGDYGYTF; cdr3_nt: TGTGCCAGCAGGCACGGGGGGGGAGACTATGGCTACACCTTC
d_call: TRBD2; j_call: TRBJ2-3; v_call: TRBV29-1; clone_size: .; cdr3_aa: CSVRLTSGGATQYF; cdr3_nt: TGCAGCGTACGACTGACTAGCGGGGGGGCCACGCAGTATTTT
d_call: TRBD2; j_call: TRBJ2-7; v_call: TRBV10-3; clone_size: .; cdr3_aa: CAISLRLAGGREYEQYF; cdr3_nt: TGTGCCATCAGCCTTCGATTAGCGGGGGGGCGGGAGTACGAGCAGTACTTC
d_call: .; j_call: TRBJ2-5; v_call: TRBV5-1; clone_size: .; cdr3_aa: CASSRQRQETQYF; cdr3_nt: TGCGCCAGCAGCCGACAGAGACAAGAGACCCAGTACTTC
d_call: TRBD1; j_call: TRBJ1-2; v_call: TRBV4-2; clone_size: .; cdr3_aa: CASSQSGTEYYGYTF; cdr3_nt: TGTGCCAGCAGCCAGTCCGGGACAGAGTACTATGGCTACACCTTC
d_call: .; j_call: TRBJ2-1; v_call: TRBV19; clone_size: .; cdr3_aa: CASSYGGPGDNEQFF; cdr3_nt: TGTGCCAGTAGTTACGGGGGACCGGGAGACAATGAGCAGTTCTTC
d_call: .; j_call: TRBJ1-4; v_call: TRBV2; clone_size: .; cdr3_aa: CASTQGGRIEKLFF; cdr3_nt: TGTGCCAGCACCCAGGGAGGCAGGATTGAAAAACTGTTTTTT
d_call: TRBD2; j_call: TRBJ2-1; v_call: TRBV4-2; clone_size: once; cdr3_aa: CASSQRTSDNEQFF; cdr3_nt: TGTGCCAGCAGCCAACGGACTAGCGACAATGAGCAGTTCTTC
d_call: TRBD2; j_call: TRBJ2-5; v_call: TRBV6-4; clone_size: few; cdr3_aa: CASQTPSGRGWKTQYF; cdr3_nt: TGTGCCAGCCAAACCCCTAGCGGGAGGGGGTGGAAGACCCAGTACTTC
d_call: .; j_call: TRBJ2-5; v_call: TRBV15; clone_size: .; cdr3_aa: CATRGQETQYF; cdr3_nt: TGTGCCACCCGGGGCCAAGAGACCCAGTACTTC
d_call: .; j_call: TRBJ1-4; v_call: TRBV7-8; clone_size: .; cdr3_aa: CASSLGQGEKLFF; cdr3_nt: TGTGCCAGCAGCTTAGGGCAGGGTGAAAAACTGTTTTTT
d_call: TRBD1; j_call: TRBJ2-7; v_call: TRBV6-5; clone_size: once; cdr3_aa: CASSYSTGQQYYEQYF; cdr3_nt: TGTGCCAGCAGTTACTCGACGGGACAGCAATACTACGAGCAGTACTTC
d_call: .; j_call: TRBJ2-6; v_call: TRBV15; clone_size: .; cdr3_aa: CATSRDASPGANVLTF; cdr3_nt: TGTGCCACCAGCAGAGATGCGTCACCTGGGGCCAACGTCCTGACTTTC
d_call: .; j_call: TRBJ1-1; v_call: TRBV5-1; clone_size: .; cdr3_aa: CASSLAGVTEAFF; cdr3_nt: TGCGCCAGCAGCTTGGCAGGTGTGACTGAAGCTTTCTTT
d_call: .; j_call: TRBJ2-3; v_call: TRBV14; clone_size: .; cdr3_aa: CASSQEAVTDTQYF; cdr3_nt: TGTGCCAGCAGCCAAGAGGCAGTCACAGATACGCAGTATTTT
d_call: TRBD1; j_call: TRBJ1-1; v_call: TRBV7-9; clone_size: .; cdr3_aa: CASSLAGTGGWGTEAFF; cdr3_nt: TGTGCCAGCAGCTTAGCGGGGACAGGGGGCTGGGGCACTGAAGCTTTCTTT
d_call: TRBD1; j_call: TRBJ2-2; v_call: TRBV5-1; clone_size: .; cdr3_aa: CASSLTGQDTGELFF; cdr3_nt: TGCGCCAGCAGCTTGACGGGACAGGACACCGGGGAGCTGTTTTTT
d_call: .; j_call: TRBJ2-3; v_call: TRBV4-1; clone_size: .; cdr3_aa: CASSQVGTRTTDTQYF; cdr3_nt: TGCGCCAGCAGCCAAGTAGGAACTAGAACCACAGATACGCAGTATTTT
d_call: .; j_call: TRBJ1-2; v_call: TRBV6-1; clone_size: .; cdr3_aa: CASTGNYGYTF; cdr3_nt: TGTGCCAGCACGGGGAACTATGGCTACACCTTC